This is a list of T cell receptor beta chains from one sample in a study of CD4 T cells in relation to SARS-CoV-2 and coronaviruses. Their cognate antigens are unknown. The repertoire was sequenced with immunoSEQ multiplex PCR; TCRdb's copy has only in-frame clones and lacks some. The table lists more than 35,000 clones, about 80% of them singletons. The source material was memory CD4+ T cells from PBMCs, cultured in vitro. The origin of the receptors is an adult with COVID-19. Each CDR3 is given with its conserved first and last residue. Fields, in order: J gene, V gene, CDR3 protein.

TRBJ2-1 TRBV27 CASSFSTGAYNEQFF
TRBJ1-6 TRBV4-3 CASSQVTNSPLHF
TRBJ2-1 TRBV4-1 CASSQPFDGQFF
TRBJ2-4 TRBV2 CASSEREAKNIQYF
TRBJ2-5 TRBV5-1 CASSFLGSRETQYF
TRBJ1-5 TRBV27 CASSFWKNQPQHF
TRBJ2-1 TRBV24-1 CATSDLSAGDHTEQFF
TRBJ2-7 TRBV6-6 CASSLLGREQYF
TRBJ2-7 TRBV6-6 CASSRQGPYEQYF
TRBJ2-1 TRBV25-1 CASSETSDNEQFF
TRBJ1-5 TRBV28 CASSSRQGGSNQPQHF
TRBJ2-3 TRBV27 CASSLALRDTQYF
TRBJ2-5 TRBV5-1 CASSLWQGGEETQYF
TRBJ2-5 TRBV28 CASSLSSWDRPAQYF
TRBJ2-2 TRBV5-1 CASSPGGHLGGELFF
TRBJ2-7 TRBV7-2 CASSRAAGDSYEQYF
TRBJ1-3 TRBV28 CASTPQDTRNTIYF
TRBJ2-4 TRBV9 CASSVGVGENIQYF
TRBJ1-5 TRBV2 CASSQGNKPNQPQHF
TRBJ1-6 TRBV30 CAWRAGAYNSPLHF
TRBJ1-1 TRBV14 CASSQDGRGDAEAFF
TRBJ2-1 TRBV6-6 CASSSIQGIGYNEQFF
TRBJ2-3 TRBV2 CASSAWLEDTQYF
TRBJ1-3 TRBV7-8 CASSFFLQDFSGNTIYF
TRBJ2-5 TRBV18 CASSPPPSGREETQYF
TRBJ2-7 TRBV2 CASSVGEINEQYF